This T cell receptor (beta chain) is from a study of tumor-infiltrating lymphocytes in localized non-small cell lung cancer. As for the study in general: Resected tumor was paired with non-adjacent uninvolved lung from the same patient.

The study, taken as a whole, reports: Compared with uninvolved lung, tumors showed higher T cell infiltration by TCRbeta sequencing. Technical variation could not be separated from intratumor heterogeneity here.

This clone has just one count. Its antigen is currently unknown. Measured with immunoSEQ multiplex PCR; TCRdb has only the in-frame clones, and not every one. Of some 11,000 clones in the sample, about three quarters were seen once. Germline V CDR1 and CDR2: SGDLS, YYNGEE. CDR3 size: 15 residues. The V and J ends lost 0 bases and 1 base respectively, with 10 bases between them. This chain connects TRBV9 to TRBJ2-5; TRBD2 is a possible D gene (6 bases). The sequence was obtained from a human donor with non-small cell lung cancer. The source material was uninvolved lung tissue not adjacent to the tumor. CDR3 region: CASSVGGMGQETQYF. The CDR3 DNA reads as TGTGCCAGCAGCGTAGGCGGGATGGGCCAAGAGACCCAGTACTTC.